Below, one T cell receptor beta chain is given with its context. Its antigen is not identified. There are 14 residues in the CDR3. The germline gives CDR1 SGDLS, CDR2 YYNGEE. J was trimmed by 7 bases and V by 0 bases; bases with no gene match: 4. These data are taken from a study of cytomegalovirus exposure and HLA in healthy donors. The PCR employed 60 Vbeta primers together with 13 Jbeta primers. Produced via immunoSEQ multiplex PCR; TCRdb's table is partial and in-frame only. In the table there are some 65,000 clones, 78% of which are singletons. Findings and limits, study-wide: Later analysis revealed greater clonal expansion in HLA-associated TCR beta chains than in equally common others. In a later analysis, V- and J-gene trimming of beta chains associated with a DCLRE1C missense variant, replicated independently. Another analysis was done later, and it associated approximately 15,000 TCR beta sequences with HLA alleles at 0.05 false discovery rate.

The sequenced sample consisted of PBMCs. The TCR sequence derives from a girl aged 10 to 17 in good health and CMV-seropositive. The V gene is TRBV9, the J gene TRBJ1-5; 7 nucleotides align to TRBD1. The CDR3 is CASSVGQGGQPQHF. The DNA of the CDR3 is TGTGCCAGCAGCGTAGGACAGGGTGGGCAGCCCCAGCATTTT.